Included here is one T cell receptor (beta chain) sequence, with context. Antigen specificity is unknown. Samples with a second dose at about 4 or about 12 weeks were pooled together. The sample is drawn from a study of T cell responses to AZD1222 COVID-19 vaccine. Clones were read by immunoSEQ multiplex PCR, and TCRdb kept only the in-frame ones, dropping some. The sample has 95,000 to 100,000 clones, less than 85% seen once. General study results and limits: Donors were chiefly white British, with a greater number of females, and clonal diversity was perhaps underestimated.

Sequenced material: peripheral blood, taken 28 days after the second AZD1222 dose. The TCR sequence derives from an adult who received the AZD1222 COVID-19 vaccine.

CDR3 amino acids: CASSGDRYNEQFF. DNA of the CDR3: TGTGCCAGCAGCGGGGACAGATACAATGAGCAGTTCTTC. The rearrangement links TRBV6-5 to TRBJ2-1, with 7 bases matching TRBD1. The CDR3 consists of 13 residues. V shed 6 bases and J 4 bases; nucleotides not matched to a gene: 3. Germline V gene data show CDR1 as MNHEY and CDR2 as SVGAGI.